This TCR beta chain appears in the sequencing data of a study of vaccination and CD4 T cells after COVID-19. Study-wide background: Diagnosis preceded the drawing of post-COVID samples by a median approximately 100 days (range 35 to 161). Notes on the study in general: The study found median SARS-CoV-2-reactive clonotypes rising from roughly 22 to 38, not significantly.

As to treatment: approximately 9-day PBMC culture with coronavirus spike peptide pools or control peptides (ViraFEST assay). V was shortened by 11 bases and J by 4 bases, with 17 bases between the two germline ends. The CDR3 length is 13 residues. Germline CDR1 and CDR2: MNHNS and SASEGT. Notes on this clonotype: The antigen is unknown.

The Oncomine TCR Beta short-read assay was applied to DNA of cultured CD4+ T cells. From the PCR reads, TCRdb called clonotypes with MiXCR, one entry per CDR3 protein. The sample holds approximately 11,000 distinct CDR3 sequences; roughly three quarters are singletons and the top ten take roughly 12%. Sample: CD4+ T cells from blood, cultured in vitro. The chain is built from TRBV6-1 and TRBJ1-1; D is possibly TRBD1 (5 bases). This clonotype was obtained from a human donor who had recovered from COVID-19. The CDR3, as DNA: TGTGCCGGAAAGCTAAGTGGGGGCACTGAAGCTTTCTTT. Protein sequence: CAGKLSGGTEAFF.